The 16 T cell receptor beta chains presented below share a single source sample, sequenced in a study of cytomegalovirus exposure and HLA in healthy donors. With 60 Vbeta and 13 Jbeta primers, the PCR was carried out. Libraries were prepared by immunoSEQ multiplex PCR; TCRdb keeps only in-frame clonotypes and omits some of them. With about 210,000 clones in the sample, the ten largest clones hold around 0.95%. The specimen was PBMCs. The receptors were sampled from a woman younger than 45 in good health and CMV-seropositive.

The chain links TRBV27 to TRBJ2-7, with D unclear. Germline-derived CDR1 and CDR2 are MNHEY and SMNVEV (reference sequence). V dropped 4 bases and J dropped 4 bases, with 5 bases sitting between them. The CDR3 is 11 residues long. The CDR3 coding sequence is TGTGCCAGCAGTTCCCCTTACGAGCAGTACTTC. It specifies CASSSPYEQYF.

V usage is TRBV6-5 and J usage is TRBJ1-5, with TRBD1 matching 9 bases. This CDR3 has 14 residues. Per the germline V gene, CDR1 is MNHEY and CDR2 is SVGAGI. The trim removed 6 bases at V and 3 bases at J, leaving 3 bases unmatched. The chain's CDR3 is CASSWDRDNQPQHF. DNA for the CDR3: TGTGCCAGCAGCTGGGACAGGGACAATCAGCCCCAGCATTTT.

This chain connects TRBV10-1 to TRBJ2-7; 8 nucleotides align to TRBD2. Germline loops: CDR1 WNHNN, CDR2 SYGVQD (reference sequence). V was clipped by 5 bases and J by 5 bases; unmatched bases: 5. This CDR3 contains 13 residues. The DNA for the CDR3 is TGCGCCAGCAGTCCCGGGACTAGGGACGAGCAGTACTTC. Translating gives CASSPGTRDEQYF.

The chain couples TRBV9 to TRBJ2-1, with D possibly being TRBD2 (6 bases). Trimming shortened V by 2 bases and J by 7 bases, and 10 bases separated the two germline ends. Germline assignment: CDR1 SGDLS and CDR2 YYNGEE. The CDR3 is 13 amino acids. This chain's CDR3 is CASSVGTPNEQFF. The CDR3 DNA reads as TGTGCCAGCAGCGTCGGGACTCCAAATGAGCAGTTCTTC.

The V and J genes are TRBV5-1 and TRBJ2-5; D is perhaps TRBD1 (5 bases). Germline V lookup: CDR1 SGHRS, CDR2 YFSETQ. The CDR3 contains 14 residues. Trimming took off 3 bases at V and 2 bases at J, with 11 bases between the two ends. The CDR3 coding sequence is TGCGCCAGCAGCTCCAGGGCCCAGCAAGAGACCCAGTACTTC. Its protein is CASSSRAQQETQYF.

DNA for the CDR3: TGTGCCAGCAGTTCACCTAGGGACAGGCCGAACACCGGGGAGCTGTTTTTT. It yields the protein CASSSPRDRPNTGELFF. The V and J genes are TRBV27 and TRBJ2-2, with 8 bases that match TRBD1. The germline V gene encodes CDR1 MNHEY and CDR2 SMNVEV (reference sequence). Trimming at V came to 4 bases and at J to 0 bases, leaving 7 bases not matched to a gene. CDR3 length: 17 amino acids.

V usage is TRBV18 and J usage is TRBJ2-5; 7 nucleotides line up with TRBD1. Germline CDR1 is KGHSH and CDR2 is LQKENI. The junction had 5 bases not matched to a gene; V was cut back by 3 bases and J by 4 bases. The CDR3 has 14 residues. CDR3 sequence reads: CASSPSPGGETQYF. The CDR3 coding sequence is TGTGCCAGCTCACCGAGTCCAGGGGGAGAGACCCAGTACTTC.

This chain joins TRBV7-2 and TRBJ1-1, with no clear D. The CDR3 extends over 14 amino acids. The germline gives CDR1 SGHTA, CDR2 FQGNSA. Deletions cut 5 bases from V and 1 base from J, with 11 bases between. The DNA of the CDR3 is TGTGCCAGCAGCCCCGGTCAGGCGAACACTGAAGCTTTCTTT. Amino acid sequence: CASSPGQANTEAFF.

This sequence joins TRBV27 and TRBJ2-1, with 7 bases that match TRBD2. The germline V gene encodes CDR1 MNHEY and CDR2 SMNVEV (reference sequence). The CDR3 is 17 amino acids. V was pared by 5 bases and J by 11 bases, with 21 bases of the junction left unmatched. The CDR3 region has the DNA TGTGCCAGCAGTACTCCAATAAGGGGACTATACCCTCCTAAGCAGTTCTTC. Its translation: CASSTPIRGLYPPKQFF.

For the CDR3, the DNA is TGTGCCAGCAGCAGACCGACAGGGGTGGACAGCATTCAGTACTTC. Its protein is CASSRPTGVDSIQYF. The rearrangement joins TRBV25-1 to TRBJ2-4; 8 bases line up with TRBD1. Germline CDR1 reads MGHDK; CDR2 reads SYGVNS. The CDR3 sequence is 15 residues long. J lost 9 bases, V lost 6 bases, and 13 bases had no gene match.

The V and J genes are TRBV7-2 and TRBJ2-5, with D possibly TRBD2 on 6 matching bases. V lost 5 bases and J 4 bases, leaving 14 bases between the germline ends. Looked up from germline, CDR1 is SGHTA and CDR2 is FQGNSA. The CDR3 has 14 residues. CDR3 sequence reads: CASSAGLWGETQYF. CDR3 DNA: TGTGCCAGCAGCGCGGGACTCTGGGGAGAGACCCAGTACTTC.

The chain's CDR3 is CASSSPGGFGTDTQYF. CDR3 nucleotides: TGCGCCAGCAGCTCCCCTGGGGGGTTTGGCACAGATACGCAGTATTTT. The chain carries TRBV5-1 and TRBJ2-3, with D possibly being TRBD2 (6 bases). Germline V gene lookup returns CDR1 SGHRS and CDR2 YFSETQ. CDR3 length: 16 residues. Trimming pared 3 bases from V and 1 base from J, leaving 15 bases between.

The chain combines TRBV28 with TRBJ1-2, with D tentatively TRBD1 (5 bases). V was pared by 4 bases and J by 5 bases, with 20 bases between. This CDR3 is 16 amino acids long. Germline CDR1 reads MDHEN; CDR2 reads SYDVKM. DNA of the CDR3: TGTGCCAGCAGTTCCCCACCCACAGGTGTTGTTTATGGCTACACCTTC. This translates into CASSSPPTGVVYGYTF.

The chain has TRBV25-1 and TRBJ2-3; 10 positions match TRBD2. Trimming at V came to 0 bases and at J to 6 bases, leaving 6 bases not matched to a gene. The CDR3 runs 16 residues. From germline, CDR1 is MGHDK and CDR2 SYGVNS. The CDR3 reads CASSEYFLAGADTQYF. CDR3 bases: TGTGCCAGCAGTGAATATTTCCTAGCGGGGGCGGATACGCAGTATTTT.

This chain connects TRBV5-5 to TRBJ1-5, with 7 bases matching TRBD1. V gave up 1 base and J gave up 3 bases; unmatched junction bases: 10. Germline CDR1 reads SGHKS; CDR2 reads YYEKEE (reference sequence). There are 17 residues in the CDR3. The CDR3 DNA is TGTGCCAGCAGCTTGTCGTCGAGACAGGGCTTCAATCAGCCCCAGCATTTT. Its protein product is CASSLSSRQGFNQPQHF.

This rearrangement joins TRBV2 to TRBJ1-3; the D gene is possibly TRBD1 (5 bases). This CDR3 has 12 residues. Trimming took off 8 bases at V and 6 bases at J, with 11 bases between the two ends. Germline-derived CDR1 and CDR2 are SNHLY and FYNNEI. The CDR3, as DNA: TGTGCCAGCGGTGGGGGGGAAAACACCATATATTTT. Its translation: CASGGGENTIYF.